This entry concerns a single T cell receptor (beta chain). What it recognizes is unknown. This sample is part of a study of cytomegalovirus exposure and HLA in healthy donors. For the study at large: Around 80 million unique TCRs from HLA-typed donors were held in an early data release. Findings and limits, study-wide: Excluded: some indistinguishable V segments such as TRBV6-2 and TRBV6-3. Most subjects' HLA-A and HLA-B alleles were reportedly predicted from TCR beta sequences. In a later analysis, most CMV-associated TCR beta chains appeared HLA-restricted.

PCR employed 60 Vbeta and 13 Jbeta primers. The assay was immunoSEQ multiplex PCR, and TCRdb's table has in-frame clones only and misses some. The sample totals 55,000 to 80,000 clones; its top ten clones hold about 2.9%. Germline assignment: CDR1 MNHNS and CDR2 SASEGT. With 0 bases clipped from V and 7 bases from J, the junction kept 9 bases outside the gene matches. The CDR3 covers 17 residues. The chain employs TRBV6-1 and TRBJ1-6, with 7 bases that match TRBD1. This receptor was obtained from a man in his forties in good health and CMV-seronegative. The specimen was PBMCs. Here the CDR3 reads CASSEAPVGTANSPLHF. In DNA, the CDR3 is TGTGCCAGCAGTGAAGCCCCTGTTGGGACAGCGAATTCACCCCTCCACTTT.